The T cell receptor (beta chain) under discussion was sequenced for a study of blood T cell repertoires in COVID-19. As for the study in general: The origin of the acute and convalescent COVID-19 samples was the United States, Italy and Spain. The cDNA or gDNA used as material had been derived from T cells, B-cell-depleted T cells, or PBMCs.

The method was immunoSEQ multiplex PCR; TCRdb's version includes in-frame clones alone and lacks a portion of them. The profile shows about 140,000 clones, about 76% of them singletons. The clonotype originates from a man aged 80 or over with acute or convalescent COVID-19. The material sequenced was peripheral blood.

CDR3 sequence: CASSQVRGGYTF. CDR3 DNA: TGTGCCAGCAGCCAAGTTAGGGGTGGCTACACCTTC. The rearrangement joins TRBV3-1 (or the pseudogene TRBV3-2) to TRBJ1-2; D is perhaps TRBD1 (5 bases). CDR3 length: 12 residues. Germline assignment: CDR1 LGHDT and CDR2 YNNKEL (reference sequence). Between the trimmed V and J ends, which lost 1 base and 7 bases, there was a span of 7 bases.